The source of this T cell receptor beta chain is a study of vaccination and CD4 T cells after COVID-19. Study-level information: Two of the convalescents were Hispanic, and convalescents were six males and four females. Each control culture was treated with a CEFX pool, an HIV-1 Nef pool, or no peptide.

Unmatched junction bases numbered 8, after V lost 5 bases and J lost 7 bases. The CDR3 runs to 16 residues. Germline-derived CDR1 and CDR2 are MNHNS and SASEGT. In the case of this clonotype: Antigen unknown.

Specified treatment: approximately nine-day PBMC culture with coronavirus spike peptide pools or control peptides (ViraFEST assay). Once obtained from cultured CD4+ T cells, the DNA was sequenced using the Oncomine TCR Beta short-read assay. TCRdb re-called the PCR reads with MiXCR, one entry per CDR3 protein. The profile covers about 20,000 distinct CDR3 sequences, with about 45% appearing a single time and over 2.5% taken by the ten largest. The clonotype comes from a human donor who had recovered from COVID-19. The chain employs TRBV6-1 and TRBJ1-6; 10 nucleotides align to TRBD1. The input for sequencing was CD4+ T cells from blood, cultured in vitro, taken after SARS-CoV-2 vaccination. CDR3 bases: TGTGCCAGCAGTCCAACGACGGGACAGGGGAATTCACCCCTCCACTTT. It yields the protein CASSPTTGQGNSPLHF.